The rows below give T cell receptor beta chains drawn from one sample of a study of multiple sclerosis patients with progressive multifocal leukoencephalopathy. Profiling relied on immunoSEQ multiplex PCR, and the TCRdb table lists in-frame clones only, not all of them. Here the sample spans around 30,000 clones, approximately 89% being singletons. What was sequenced was PBMCs. The receptors here all came from a human donor with multiple sclerosis. Each CDR3 is given with its conserved first and last residue. D genes are given only for firm matches. Some rows mark clone size as missing; the rest say once, few, many or name a class of expanded clone.

12 | TRBJ1-4 | TRBV28 | . | . | CASSGSGEKLFF | TGTGCCAGCAGTGGGTCTGGTGAAAAACTGTTTTTT
15 | TRBJ1-1 | TRBV15 | . | . | CATSSAIGGNTEAFF | TGTGCCACCAGCAGTGCCATCGGGGGGAACACTGAAGCTTTCTTT
17 | TRBJ1-1 | TRBV27 | . | . | CASTSMFSGQTNTEAFF | TGTGCCAGCACCTCCATGTTCTCGGGACAAACGAACACTGAAGCTTTCTTT
12 | TRBJ1-5 | TRBV7-2 | . | . | CASSLDQDSQHF | TGTGCCAGCAGCTTAGATCAGGACAGCCAGCATTTT
16 | TRBJ2-1 | TRBV7-9 | . | . | CASSLHSIRLAGEQFF | TGTGCCAGCAGCCTCCATTCCATAAGGCTGGCGGGTGAGCAGTTCTTC
13 | TRBJ1-2 | TRBV28 | . | . | CASRPLTMQGYTF | TGTGCCAGCAGACCCCTCACCATGCAGGGCTACACCTTC
13 | TRBJ2-7 | TRBV18 | . | . | CASSPEGLVEQYF | TGTGCCAGCTCACCAGAAGGGTTAGTCGAGCAGTACTTC
15 | TRBJ2-3 | TRBV7-2 | . | . | CASSYEGRGADTQYF | TGTGCCAGCAGCTATGAGGGGAGAGGCGCAGATACGCAGTATTTT
13 | TRBJ2-5 | TRBV27 | . | . | CASSQVFRDSFYF | TGTGCCAGCAGTCAAGTCTTCCGGGACTCCTTTTACTTC
16 | TRBJ2-2 | TRBV5-1 | TRBD1 | . | CASSPAGTGIPGELFF | TGCGCCAGCAGCCCGGCGGGGACAGGGATACCCGGGGAGCTGTTTTTT
13 | TRBJ1-1 | TRBV6-1 | . | . | CASSEGRNTEAFF | TGTGCCAGCAGTGAGGGGCGTAACACTGAAGCTTTCTTT
14 | TRBJ2-7 | TRBV18 | . | . | CASSPPPRRDEQYF | TGTGCCAGCTCACCACCCCCCAGGCGGGACGAGCAGTACTTC
19 | TRBJ2-7 | TRBV7-2 | TRBD2 | . | CASSLRGGTSGLSSYEQYF | TGTGCCAGCAGCTTAAGGGGCGGGACTAGCGGTTTGAGCTCCTACGAGCAGTACTTC
11 | TRBJ1-1 | TRBV20-1 | . | once | CSARIGTEAFF | TGCAGTGCTCGTATAGGCACTGAAGCTTTCTTT
15 | TRBJ2-1 | TRBV11-1 | . | . | CASSLAGGLGNEQFF | TGTGCCAGCAGCTTAGCGGGGGGACTCGGGAATGAGCAGTTCTTC
13 | TRBJ2-1 | TRBV29-1 | . | . | CSVGLGAYNEQFF | TGCAGCGTTGGGCTGGGGGCCTACAATGAGCAGTTCTTC
19 | TRBJ1-5 | TRBV2 | TRBD1 | . | CASSHRKWTGKVQNQPQHF | TGTGCCAGCAGTCATAGGAAATGGACAGGGAAAGTTCAAAATCAGCCCCAGCATTTT
15 | TRBJ1-5 | TRBV18 | . | . | CASSPMGGGNQPQHF | TGTGCCAGCTCACCCATGGGTGGGGGCAATCAGCCCCAGCATTTT
15 | TRBJ1-3 | TRBV19 | TRBD1 | . | CASITHRGEGNTIYF | TGTGCCAGTATCACCCACAGGGGAGAAGGAAACACCATATATTTT
15 | TRBJ2-3 | TRBV5-1 | TRBD1 | once | CASSLGDSGTDTQYF | TGCGCCAGCAGCCTCGGGGACAGCGGCACAGATACGCAGTATTTT
15 | TRBJ2-1 | TRBV18 | TRBD2 | . | CASSPPTSGINEQFF | TGTGCCAGCTCACCACCCACTAGCGGGATCAATGAGCAGTTCTTC
15 | TRBJ1-6 | TRBV12-2 | . | . | CASRPGGGHNSPLHF | TGTGCAAGCCGCCCAGGTGGGGGCCATAATTCACCCCTCCACTTT
12 | TRBJ2-1 | TRBV7-2 | . | once | CASSLGNWRQFF | TGTGCCAGCAGCTTGGGTAACTGGCGGCAGTTCTTC
15 | TRBJ1-1 | TRBV27 | TRBD1 | . | CASSRNRGGGTEAFF | TGTGCCAGCAGCAGAAACAGGGGAGGAGGCACTGAAGCTTTCTTT
15 | TRBJ2-7 | TRBV5-6 | TRBD2 | . | CASSLPTSGRYEQYF | TGTGCCAGCAGCCTTCCGACTAGCGGGAGATACGAGCAGTACTTC
12 | TRBJ2-3 | TRBV29-1 | . | . | CSALTRGDTQYF | TGCAGCGCCCTGACCCGGGGGGATACGCAGTATTTT
15 | TRBJ2-3 | TRBV21-1 | . | . | CASSKGEQGANTQYF | TGTGCCAGCAGCAAAGGGGAACAGGGGGCGAATACGCAGTATTTT
14 | TRBJ1-1 | TRBV5-1 | . | . | CASSLEGVNTEAFF | TGCGCCAGCAGCTTGGAGGGGGTTAACACTGAAGCTTTCTTT
13 | TRBJ1-2 | TRBV18 | . | . | CASSQYDGDGYTF | TGTGCCAGCTCTCAATACGACGGGGATGGCTACACCTTC
14 | TRBJ2-5 | TRBV6-5 | . | . | CASSYGQLQETQYF | TGTGCCAGCAGTTATGGACAGCTCCAAGAGACCCAGTACTTC
18 | TRBJ2-6 | TRBV4-3 | TRBD1 | . | CASSQRGQGASGANVLTF | TGCGCCAGCAGCCAGAGGGGACAGGGGGCCTCTGGGGCCAACGTCCTGACTTTC
14 | TRBJ2-2 | TRBV4-3 | . | . | CASSQDPNTGELFF | TGCGCCAGCAGCCAAGATCCGAACACCGGGGAGCTGTTTTTT
16 | TRBJ2-7 | TRBV10-3 | . | . | CAISESGQLSSYEQYF | TGTGCCATCAGTGAGTCAGGGCAGCTCAGCTCCTACGAGCAGTACTTC
13 | TRBJ2-5 | TRBV4-2 | . | . | CASSQDGGETQYF | TGTGCCAGCAGCCAAGATGGGGGTGAGACCCAGTACTTC
15 | TRBJ1-1 | TRBV5-6 | . | . | CASSLGSMINTEAFF | TGTGCCAGCAGCTTAGGGTCGATGATCAACACTGAAGCTTTCTTT
14 | TRBJ1-2 | TRBV28 | TRBD1 | . | CASSSDRDLYGYTF | TGTGCCAGCAGTTCCGACAGGGATCTCTATGGCTACACCTTC
14 | TRBJ2-7 | TRBV15 | TRBD1 | . | CATSGGQGFYEQYF | TGTGCCACCAGCGGAGGACAGGGGTTCTACGAGCAGTACTTC
13 | TRBJ1-2 | TRBV30 | . | . | CAGRQRINYGYTF | TGTGCTGGAAGACAGCGGATAAACTATGGCTACACCTTC
13 | TRBJ1-5 | TRBV27 | . | once | CASSQGPRGPQHF | TGTGCCAGCAGTCAGGGGCCGCGGGGGCCCCAGCATTTT
16 | TRBJ1-4 | TRBV5-4 | . | . | CASSDDPRGTNEKLFF | TGTGCCAGCAGCGACGATCCCAGGGGTACTAATGAAAAACTGTTTTTT
15 | TRBJ2-3 | TRBV2 | . | . | CASRPRVSGSDTQYF | TGTGCCAGCAGGCCCCGAGTCTCTGGGTCGGATACGCAGTATTTT
15 | TRBJ2-7 | TRBV28 | TRBD2 | . | CASSSLAGGINEQYF | TGTGCCAGCAGCTCGCTAGCGGGAGGGATCAACGAGCAGTACTTC
13 | TRBJ1-5 | TRBV28 | . | . | CASSFWGDQPQHF | TGTGCCAGCAGTTTCTGGGGGGATCAGCCCCAGCATTTT
15 | TRBJ2-7 | TRBV11-3 | TRBD1 | . | CASSLSRQGRYEQYF | TGTGCCAGCAGCTTATCCCGACAGGGGCGCTACGAGCAGTACTTC
13 | TRBJ2-2 | TRBV2 | . | . | CASRLRRTGELFF | TGTGCCAGCCGTCTACGTAGGACCGGGGAGCTGTTTTTT
16 | TRBJ2-7 | TRBV4-1 | . | . | CASSQSRFGDSYEQYF | TGCGCCAGCAGCCAGTCCCGGTTTGGGGACTCCTACGAGCAGTACTTC
15 | TRBJ2-5 | TRBV7-2 | . | . | CASSLGAGSGETQYF | TGTGCCAGCAGCTTAGGCGCAGGGTCGGGAGAGACCCAGTACTTC
14 | TRBJ1-1 | TRBV18 | . | . | CASLRLDVGTEAFF | TGTGCCAGCCTCCGACTAGACGTTGGGACTGAAGCTTTCTTT
14 | TRBJ1-6 | TRBV28 | . | . | CASSLRPNNSPLHF | TGTGCCAGCAGTTTACGTCCAAATAATTCACCCCTCCACTTT
15 | TRBJ2-6 | TRBV29-1 | TRBD1 | . | CSVPATGDGANVLTF | TGCAGCGTTCCCGCTACAGGGGACGGGGCCAACGTCCTGACTTTC
20 | TRBJ1-5 | TRBV28 | . | once | CASSLPGYGGRFGSNQPQHF | TGTGCCAGCAGTTTACCGGGCTACGGGGGGCGGTTTGGTAGCAATCAGCCCCAGCATTTT
16 | TRBJ1-3 | TRBV30 | . | once | CAWSVGTRSYGNTIYF | TGTGCCTGGAGTGTGGGGACACGTTCCTATGGAAACACCATATATTTT
16 | TRBJ1-4 | TRBV19 | . | . | CASVSSTGGLGEKLFF | TGTGCCAGCGTCAGTTCGACGGGGGGCCTAGGTGAAAAACTGTTTTTT
12 | TRBJ1-1 | TRBV14 | . | . | CASLTQGTEAFF | TGTGCCAGCCTAACCCAGGGGACTGAAGCTTTCTTT
15 | TRBJ2-5 | TRBV5-4 | . | . | CASSPGPGQMETQYF | TGTGCCAGCAGCCCCGGTCCGGGACAAATGGAGACCCAGTACTTC
15 | TRBJ1-1 | TRBV7-9 | TRBD1 | few | CASSTHRGLNTEAFF | TGTGCCAGCAGCACCCACAGGGGCCTTAACACTGAAGCTTTCTTT
16 | TRBJ2-3 | TRBV27 | TRBD2 | . | CASSLGTSGSTDTQYF | TGTGCCAGCAGTTTGGGGACTAGCGGTAGCACAGATACGCAGTATTTT